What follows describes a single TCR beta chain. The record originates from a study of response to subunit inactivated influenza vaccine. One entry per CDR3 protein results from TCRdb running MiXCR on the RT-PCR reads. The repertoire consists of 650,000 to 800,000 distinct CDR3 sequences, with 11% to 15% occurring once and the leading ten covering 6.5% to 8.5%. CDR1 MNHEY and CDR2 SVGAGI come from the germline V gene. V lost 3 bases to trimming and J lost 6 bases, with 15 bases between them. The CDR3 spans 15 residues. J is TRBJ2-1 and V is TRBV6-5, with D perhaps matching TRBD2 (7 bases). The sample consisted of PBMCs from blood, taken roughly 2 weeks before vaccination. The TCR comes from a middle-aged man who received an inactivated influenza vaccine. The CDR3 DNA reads TGTGCCAGCAGTTATCTCGCGGGGGCTCGCAATGAGCAGTTCTTC. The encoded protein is CASSYLAGARNEQFF.